These 23 T cell receptor beta chains came from one sample sequenced in a study of neurological immune-mediated disorders. Time point specified: longitudinal time-point 2. Using its own MiXCR run on the 5' RACE reads, TCRdb lists one record per CDR3 protein. The sample records 81,000 or so distinct CDR3 sequences, approximately 13% being singletons. Sequencing input: PBMCs. All receptors derive from a female donor with HTLV-1-associated myelopathy (HAM/TSP).

At least ten counts were recorded for this clonotype. The chain has TRBV18 and TRBJ2-3; no reliable D call. With 6 bases removed from V and 3 bases from J, the gap between germline ends came to 10 bases. There are 13 residues in the CDR3. Germline lookup yields CDR1 KGHSH and CDR2 LQKENI. In nucleotides, the CDR3 is TGTGCCAGCTCCCGGACGGAAACAGATACGCAGTATTTT. Its translation is CASSRTETDTQYF.

This clonotype was seen at least ten times. The V call is TRBV11-2, the J call TRBJ2-7; TRBD1 matches at 12 bases. The V gene's germline CDR1 is SGHAT and CDR2 FQNNGV. The CDR3 length is 15 residues. V was pared by 4 bases and J by 4 bases, with 5 bases of the junction left unmatched. Here the CDR3 DNA reads TGTGCCAGCAGCTCCCTGGGACAGGGGGCGTACGAGCAGTACTTC. Its translation is CASSSLGQGAYEQYF.

This clonotype was picked up many times. The rearrangement links TRBV5-1 to TRBJ2-7; 7 positions agree with TRBD1. V was clipped by 0 bases and J by 4 bases; unmatched bases: 4. The CDR3 covers 14 residues. Germline V gives CDR1 SGHRS, CDR2 YFSETQ. CDR3 coding DNA: TGCGCCAGCAGCTTGGAGGGGGCTCAGTACGAGCAGTACTTC. Its translation: CASSLEGAQYEQYF.

This clonotype was counted ten times or more. This chain links TRBV7-9 with TRBJ2-2; possible D gene TRBD1, 6 bases. Trimming removed 4 bases from V and 1 base from J, with 10 bases in between. Germline CDR1 SEHNR, CDR2 FQNEAQ (reference sequence). The CDR3 runs 15 residues. The CDR3 reads CASSSSQGNTGELFF. In DNA form, the CDR3 reads TGTGCCAGCAGCTCTTCACAGGGGAACACCGGGGAGCTGTTTTTT.

There are many counts of this clonotype. The V gene is TRBV29-1, the J gene TRBJ2-7, with D unresolved. This CDR3 spans 11 amino acids. Germline values: CDR1 SQVTM, CDR2 ANQGSEA. V was shortened by 0 bases and J by 2 bases, with 2 bases between the two germline ends. CDR3 in DNA: TGCAGCGTTGAAGACGCCTACGAGCAGTACTTC. Protein product: CSVEDAYEQYF.

A few counts support this clonotype. The rearrangement links TRBV11-2 to TRBJ2-7, with D possibly being TRBD1 (6 bases). Trimming took 3 bases from V and 1 from J, leaving 10 bases between them. In germline, CDR1 is SGHAT, CDR2 FQNNGV. The CDR3 covers 14 residues. The CDR3 sequence: CASSFYRASYEQYF. The CDR3 DNA is TGTGCCAGCAGCTTTTACAGGGCTTCCTACGAGCAGTACTTC. Filled out from reference TRBV11-2 and TRBJ2-7, the complete variable domain reads EAGVAQSPRYKIIEKRQSVAFWCNPISGHATLYWYQQILGQGPKLLIQFQNNGVVDDSQLPKDRFSAERLKGVDSTLKIQPAKLEDSAVYLCASSFYRASYEQYFGPGTRLTVT.

As regards this clonotype: A read error is possible here, since a much larger clone lies one base away. The chain employs TRBV2 and TRBJ2-4; D is unclear. Germline values: CDR1 SNHLY, CDR2 FYNNEI. This CDR3 spans 16 amino acids. With 6 bases removed from V and 3 bases from J, the gap between germline ends came to 18 bases. The CDR3 loop reads CASSGRAGVGKNIQYF. In DNA form, the CDR3 reads TGTGCCAGCAGCGGACGTGCAGGAGTGGGCAAAAACATTCAGTACTTC.

This clonotype occurred many times. This rearrangement joins TRBV5-1 to TRBJ2-7; 10 nucleotides match TRBD2. With V trimmed by 2 bases and J by 5 bases, 4 bases remained unmatched. Germline V CDR1 and CDR2: SGHRS, YFSETQ. This CDR3 comprises 14 residues. This chain's CDR3 is CASSFTSGEDEQYF. CDR3 in DNA: TGCGCCAGCAGCTTCACTAGCGGGGAAGACGAGCAGTACTTC.

In this sample, this clonotype turned up many times. This chain connects TRBV2 to TRBJ1-1, with no clear D. CDR1 and CDR2 (germline): SNHLY, FYNNEI. The CDR3 totals 11 residues. The ends were cut back, 6 bases at V and 4 bases at J, with 6 bases in the middle. CDR3 in amino acids: CASRFSTEAFF. The CDR3 DNA follows: TGTGCCAGCAGATTTAGCACTGAAGCTTTCTTT.

This clonotype was counted a few times. The chain couples TRBV29-1 to TRBJ2-4; D gene unclear. The CDR3 is 14 amino acids. The V gene's germline CDR1 is SQVTM and CDR2 ANQGSEA. V was trimmed by 7 bases and J by 0 bases, leaving 13 bases between them. The CDR3 DNA reads as TGCAGCGCTGGTAGCCTCCTAGCCAAAAACATTCAGTACTTC. Translating gives CSAGSLLAKNIQYF.

This clonotype was picked up many times. The chain carries TRBV9 and TRBJ2-2; 11 nucleotides align to TRBD2. From germline, CDR1 is SGDLS and CDR2 YYNGEE. The CDR3 spans 17 residues. The J segment lost 1 base and the V segment lost 4 bases, leaving 6 bases of the junction unmatched. CDR3 sequence (DNA): TGTGCCAGCAGCACCAGTACTAGCGGGGGGAACACCGGGGAGCTGTTTTTT. Translated, it gives CASSTSTSGGNTGELFF.

This clonotype was detected many times. The V and J genes are TRBV7-9 and TRBJ1-1; D gene ambiguous. The CDR3 length is 12 residues. Trimming removed 0 bases at V and 7 bases at J, with 6 bases between. Germline CDR1 is SEHNR and CDR2 is FQNEAQ (reference sequence). For the CDR3, the DNA is TGTGCCAGCAGCTTAGCTGGCGATGAAGCTTTCTTT. Residues: CASSLAGDEAFF.

J is TRBJ2-7 and V is TRBV27; D is unclear. V was trimmed by 6 bases and J by 2 bases, leaving 23 bases between them. This CDR3 has 17 residues. Germline V gene data show CDR1 as MNHEY and CDR2 as SMNVEV (reference sequence). In DNA, the CDR3 is TGTGCCAGCAGAAGAGAACTGGGAATCCAAGTGGCCTACGAGCAGTACTTC. It specifies CASRRELGIQVAYEQYF.

The J gene is TRBJ2-3, the V gene TRBV6-5; D call uncertain. V lost 2 bases, J lost 9 bases, and 6 bases lay in between. The CDR3 is made up of 11 amino acids. Germline CDR1 MNHEY, CDR2 SVGAGI. The CDR3 here is CASSYLTTQYF. In DNA, the CDR3 is TGTGCCAGCAGTTACCTGACGACGCAGTATTTT.

This clonotype was detected a few times. This chain connects TRBV7-9 to TRBJ2-7, with TRBD2 as a possible D gene (5 bases). Trimming left V 4 bases short and J 9 bases short, with 16 bases between. In germline, CDR1 is SEHNR, CDR2 FQNEAQ (reference sequence). This CDR3 contains 13 residues. CDR3 DNA sequence: TGTGCCAGCAGCTCGTCTAGCCCTCTGGGGCAGTACTTC. As protein: CASSSSSPLGQYF.

This clonotype showed up many times. As DNA, the CDR3 is TGTGCCAGCGGAGGGACAGACATCACCGGGGAGCTGTTTTTT. Translated, it gives CASGGTDITGELFF. The V and J genes are TRBV9 and TRBJ2-2; D perhaps matches TRBD1 (7 bases). Trimming removed 7 bases at V and 4 bases at J, with 14 bases between. The CDR3 is made up of 14 amino acids. CDR1 and CDR2 from the germline V gene are SGDLS and YYNGEE.

This clonotype was counted many times. The chain carries TRBV12-3 or TRBV12-4 and TRBJ2-3, with 14 bases lining up with TRBD2. With V trimmed by 5 bases and J by 2 bases, 9 bases remained unmatched. The length of the CDR3 is 18 residues. The CDR3 DNA sequence: TGTGCCAGCAGTCCCCGACTAGCGGGGGGGCCTAACACAGATACGCAGTATTTT. Its protein product is CASSPRLAGGPNTDTQYF.

This clonotype was recorded only once. The CDR3 carries no conserved terminal phenylalanine or tryptophan, so it likely arises from a read error. The V gene is TRBV28, the J gene TRBJ2-2; no firm D call. V lost 3 bases, J lost 5 bases, and 10 bases lay in between. Germline V gene sequence: CDR1 MDHEN, CDR2 SYDVKM. CDR3 length: 14 amino acids. This CDR3 is CASSLSTFTGELFI. CDR3 coding DNA: TGTGCCAGCAGTTTGTCAACTTTTACCGGGGAGCTGTTTATC.

The table lists this clonotype with many counts. This rearrangement joins TRBV10-3 to TRBJ1-1; D gene ambiguous. The germline V and J ends were trimmed by 4 bases and 8 bases, with 11 bases remaining between them. CDR3 size: 12 residues. Germline V gives CDR1 ENHRY, CDR2 SYGVKD. CDR3 sequence (DNA): TGTGCCATCAGTGCGGAGGGAGAGGAAGCTTTCTTT. Translating gives CAISAEGEEAFF.

CDR3 residues: CASSDPLNIQYF. In nucleotides, the CDR3 is TGTGCCAGCAGCGATCCTCTAAACATTCAGTACTTC. The chain is built from TRBV7-2 and TRBJ2-4; D is unresolved. The length of the CDR3 is 12 residues. The germline V and J ends were trimmed by 5 bases and 6 bases, with 8 bases remaining between them. Germline V lookup: CDR1 SGHTA, CDR2 FQGNSA.

This clonotype was observed at least ten times. The chain employs TRBV28 and TRBJ1-1, with 8 bases that match TRBD1. Germline-derived CDR1 and CDR2 are MDHEN and SYDVKM. The length of the CDR3 is 13 residues. With V trimmed by 6 bases and J by 8 bases, 8 bases remained unmatched. The CDR3 loop is CASRGQGGVEAFF. CDR3 DNA: TGTGCCAGCAGAGGACAGGGCGGGGTAGAAGCTTTCTTT.

This clonotype was seen repeatedly, ten times or more. This chain uses TRBV5-1 with TRBJ2-3; no clear D. CDR1 is SGHRS and CDR2 is YFSETQ in the germline V gene. Trimming took off 0 bases at V and 4 bases at J, with 6 bases between the two ends. The CDR3 loop spans 13 amino acids. The CDR3 DNA sequence: TGCGCCAGCAGCTTGGAGAGCGCAGATACGCAGTATTTT. Protein: CASSLESADTQYF. The entire variable domain, with the rest obtained from reference TRBV5-1 and TRBJ2-3, is as follows: KAGVTQTPRYLIKTRGQQVTLSCSPISGHRSVSWYQQTPGQGLQFLFEYFSETQRNKGNFPGRFSGRQFSNSRSEMNVSTLELGDSALYLCASSLESADTQYFGPGTRLTVL.

The table lists this clonotype with many counts. The chain recombines TRBV29-1 with TRBJ1-2, with 9 positions matching TRBD1. Germline loops: CDR1 SQVTM, CDR2 ANQGSEA. After removal of 0 bases from V and 7 bases from J, the junction contained 9 bases not matched to a gene. The CDR3 has 15 residues. The CDR3 nucleotides read TGCAGCGTTGAAGATTGGGACAGGGCGGAGAGTGGCTACACCTTC. The encoded protein is CSVEDWDRAESGYTF.